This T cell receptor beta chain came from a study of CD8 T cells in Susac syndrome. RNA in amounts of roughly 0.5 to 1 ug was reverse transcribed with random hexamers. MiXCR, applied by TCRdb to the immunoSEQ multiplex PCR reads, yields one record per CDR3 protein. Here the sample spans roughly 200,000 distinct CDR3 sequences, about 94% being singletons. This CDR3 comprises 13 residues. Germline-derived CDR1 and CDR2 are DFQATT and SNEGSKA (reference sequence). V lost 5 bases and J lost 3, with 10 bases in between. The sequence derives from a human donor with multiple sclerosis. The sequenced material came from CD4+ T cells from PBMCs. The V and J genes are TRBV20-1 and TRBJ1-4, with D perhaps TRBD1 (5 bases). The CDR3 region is CSALDNANEKLFF. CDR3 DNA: TGCAGTGCTCTGGACAACGCTAATGAAAAACTGTTTTTT.